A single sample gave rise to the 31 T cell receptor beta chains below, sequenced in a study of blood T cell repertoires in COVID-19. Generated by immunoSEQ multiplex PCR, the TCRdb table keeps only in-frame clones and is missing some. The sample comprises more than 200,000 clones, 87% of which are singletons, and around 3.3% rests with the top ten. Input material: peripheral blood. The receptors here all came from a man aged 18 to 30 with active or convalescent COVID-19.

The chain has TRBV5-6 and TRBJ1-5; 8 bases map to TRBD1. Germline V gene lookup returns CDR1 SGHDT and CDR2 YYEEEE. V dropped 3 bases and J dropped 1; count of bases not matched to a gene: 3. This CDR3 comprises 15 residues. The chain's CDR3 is CASSSGGGSNQPQHF. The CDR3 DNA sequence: TGTGCCAGCAGCTCAGGGGGCGGAAGCAATCAGCCCCAGCATTTT.

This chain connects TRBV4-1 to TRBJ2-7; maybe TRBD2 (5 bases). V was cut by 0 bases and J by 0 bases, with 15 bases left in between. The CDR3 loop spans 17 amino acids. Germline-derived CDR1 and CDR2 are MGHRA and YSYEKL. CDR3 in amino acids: CASSQDSRRVNSYEQYF. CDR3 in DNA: TGCGCCAGCAGCCAAGATTCTAGGCGGGTGAACTCCTACGAGCAGTACTTC.

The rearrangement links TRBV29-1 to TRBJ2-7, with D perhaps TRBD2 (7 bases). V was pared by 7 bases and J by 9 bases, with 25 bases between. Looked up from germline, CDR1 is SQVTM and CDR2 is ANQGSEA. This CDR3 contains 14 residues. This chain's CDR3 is CSAAGNTGSKMQYF. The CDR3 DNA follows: TGCAGCGCAGCGGGGAATACAGGGAGTAAGATGCAGTACTTC.

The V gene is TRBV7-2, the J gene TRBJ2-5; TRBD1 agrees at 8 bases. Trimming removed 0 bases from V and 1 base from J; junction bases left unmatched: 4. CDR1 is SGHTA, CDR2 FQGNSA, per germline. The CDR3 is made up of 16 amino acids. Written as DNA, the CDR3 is TGTGCCAGCAGCTTAGCGAGCAGGGGGCCCCAAGAGACCCAGTACTTC. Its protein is CASSLASRGPQETQYF.

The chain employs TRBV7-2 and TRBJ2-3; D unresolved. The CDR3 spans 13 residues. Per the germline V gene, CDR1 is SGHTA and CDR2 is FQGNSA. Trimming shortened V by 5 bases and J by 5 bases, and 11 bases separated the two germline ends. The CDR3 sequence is CASSRGRLDTQYF. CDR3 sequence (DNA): TGTGCCAGCAGCCGCGGCCGGTTAGATACGCAGTATTTT.

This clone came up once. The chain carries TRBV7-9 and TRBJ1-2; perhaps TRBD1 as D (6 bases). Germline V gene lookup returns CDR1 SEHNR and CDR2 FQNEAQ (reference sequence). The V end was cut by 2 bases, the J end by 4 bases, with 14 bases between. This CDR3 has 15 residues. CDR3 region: CASSLQQGDFYGYTF. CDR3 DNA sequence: TGTGCCAGCAGCTTACAACAGGGTGATTTCTATGGCTACACCTTC.

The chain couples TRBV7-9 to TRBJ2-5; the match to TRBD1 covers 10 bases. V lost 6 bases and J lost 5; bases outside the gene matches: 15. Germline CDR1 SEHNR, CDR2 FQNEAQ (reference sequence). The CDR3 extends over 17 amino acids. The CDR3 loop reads CASRLGQGGSLGETQYF. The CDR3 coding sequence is TGTGCCAGCAGACTTGGACAGGGGGGGAGTCTCGGTGAGACCCAGTACTTC.

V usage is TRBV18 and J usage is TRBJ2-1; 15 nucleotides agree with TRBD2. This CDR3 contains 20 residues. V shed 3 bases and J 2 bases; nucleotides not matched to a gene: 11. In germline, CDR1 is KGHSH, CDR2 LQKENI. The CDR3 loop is CASSPPGLAGGSKAYNEQFF. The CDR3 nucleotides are TGTGCCAGCTCACCTCCGGGACTAGCGGGAGGCTCTAAGGCCTACAATGAGCAGTTCTTC. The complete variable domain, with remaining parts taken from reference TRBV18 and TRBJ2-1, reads NAGVMQNPRHLVRRRGQEARLRCSPMKGHSHVYWYRQLPEEGLKFMVYLQKENIIDESGMPKERFSAEFPKEGPSILRIQQVVRGDSAAYFCASSPPGLAGGSKAYNEQFFGPGTRLTVL.

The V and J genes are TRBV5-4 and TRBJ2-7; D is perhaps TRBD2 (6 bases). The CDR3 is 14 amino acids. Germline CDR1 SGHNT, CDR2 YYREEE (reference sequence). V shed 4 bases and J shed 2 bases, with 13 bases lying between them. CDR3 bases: TGTGCCAGCAGCCCGGGGGACTTCACCTACGAGCAGTACTTC. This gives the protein CASSPGDFTYEQYF.

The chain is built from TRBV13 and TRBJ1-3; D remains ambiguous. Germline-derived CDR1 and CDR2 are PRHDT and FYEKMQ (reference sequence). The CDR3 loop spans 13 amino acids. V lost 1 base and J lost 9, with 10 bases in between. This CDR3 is CASSLVVTGTIYF. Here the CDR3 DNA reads TGTGCCAGCAGCTTAGTGGTCACCGGCACCATATATTTT.

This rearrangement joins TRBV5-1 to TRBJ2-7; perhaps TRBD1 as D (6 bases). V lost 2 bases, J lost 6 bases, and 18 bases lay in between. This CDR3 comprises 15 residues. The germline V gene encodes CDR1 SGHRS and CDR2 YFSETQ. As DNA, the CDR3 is TGCGCCAGCAGCTTTATGGAGGCAGGGGTAAGCGAGCAGTACTTC. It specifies CASSFMEAGVSEQYF.

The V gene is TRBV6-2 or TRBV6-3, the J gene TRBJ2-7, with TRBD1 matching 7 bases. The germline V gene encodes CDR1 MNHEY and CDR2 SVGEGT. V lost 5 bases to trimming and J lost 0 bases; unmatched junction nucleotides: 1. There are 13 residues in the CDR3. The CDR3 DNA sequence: TGTGCCAGCAGTCGACAGGGCTCCTACGAGCAGTACTTC. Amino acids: CASSRQGSYEQYF.

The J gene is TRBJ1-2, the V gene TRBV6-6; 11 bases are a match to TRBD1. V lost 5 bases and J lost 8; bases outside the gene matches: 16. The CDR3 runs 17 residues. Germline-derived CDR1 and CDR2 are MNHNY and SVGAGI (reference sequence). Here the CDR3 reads CASSPPSMDRGLMGYTF. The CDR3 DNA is TGTGCCAGCAGTCCACCCTCTATGGACAGGGGGCTTATGGGCTACACCTTC.

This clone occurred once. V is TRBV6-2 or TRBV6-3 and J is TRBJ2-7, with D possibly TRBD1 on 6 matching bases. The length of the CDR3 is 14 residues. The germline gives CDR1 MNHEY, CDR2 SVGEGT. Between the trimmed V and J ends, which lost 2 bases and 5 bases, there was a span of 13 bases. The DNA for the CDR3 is TGTGCCAGCAGTTACGAGTGGGGGCCCCACGAGCAGTACTTC. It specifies CASSYEWGPHEQYF.

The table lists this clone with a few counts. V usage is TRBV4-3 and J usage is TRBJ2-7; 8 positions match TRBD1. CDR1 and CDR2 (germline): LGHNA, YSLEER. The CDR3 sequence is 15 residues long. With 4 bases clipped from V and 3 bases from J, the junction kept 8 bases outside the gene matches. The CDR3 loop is CASSLRTGQNYEQYF. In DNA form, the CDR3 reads TGCGCCAGCAGCCTTCGGACAGGGCAAAACTACGAGCAGTACTTC.

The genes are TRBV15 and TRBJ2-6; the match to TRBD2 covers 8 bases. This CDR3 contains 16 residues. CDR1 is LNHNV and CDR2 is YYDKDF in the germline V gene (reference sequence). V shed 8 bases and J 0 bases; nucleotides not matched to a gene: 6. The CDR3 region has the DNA TGTGCCACCGAAGCGGGGGCGAGCTCTGGGGCCAACGTCCTGACTTTC. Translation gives CATEAGASSGANVLTF.

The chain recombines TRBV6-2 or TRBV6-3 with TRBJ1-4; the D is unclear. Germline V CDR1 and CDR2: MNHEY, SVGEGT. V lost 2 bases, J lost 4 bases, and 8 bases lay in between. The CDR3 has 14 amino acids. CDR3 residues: CASSYVGSNEKLFF. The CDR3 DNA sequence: TGTGCCAGCAGTTACGTCGGGAGTAATGAAAAACTGTTTTTT.

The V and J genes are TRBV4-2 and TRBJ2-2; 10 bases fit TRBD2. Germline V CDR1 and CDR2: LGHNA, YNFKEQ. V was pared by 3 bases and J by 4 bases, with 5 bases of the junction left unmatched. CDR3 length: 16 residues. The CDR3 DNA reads TGTGCCAGCAGCCAGACTAGCGGGCCACCCACCGGGGAGCTGTTTTTT. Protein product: CASSQTSGPPTGELFF.

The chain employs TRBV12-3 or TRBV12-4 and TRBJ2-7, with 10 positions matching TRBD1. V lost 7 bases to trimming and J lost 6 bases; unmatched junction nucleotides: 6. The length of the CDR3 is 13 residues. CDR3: CASIGTGALEQYF. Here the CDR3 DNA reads TGTGCCAGCATCGGGACAGGGGCTCTCGAGCAGTACTTC.

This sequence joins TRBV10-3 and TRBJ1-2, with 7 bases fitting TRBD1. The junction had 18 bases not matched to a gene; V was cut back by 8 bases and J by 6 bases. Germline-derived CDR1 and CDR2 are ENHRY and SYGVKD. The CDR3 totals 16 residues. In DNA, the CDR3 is TGTGCCATCCTTCTTGGCGACAGGGTAACAGTGGATGGCTACACCTTC. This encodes CAILLGDRVTVDGYTF.

CDR3 residues: CASSYDSLAGGEVGEQFF. DNA of the CDR3: TGTGCCAGCAGTTACGATTCCCTAGCGGGAGGGGAAGTCGGCGAGCAGTTCTTC. The chain has TRBV6-2 or TRBV6-3 and TRBJ2-1; 12 nucleotides match TRBD2. The CDR3 extends over 18 amino acids. V shed 2 bases and J 10 bases; nucleotides not matched to a gene: 15. The germline V gene encodes CDR1 MNHEY and CDR2 SVGEGT.

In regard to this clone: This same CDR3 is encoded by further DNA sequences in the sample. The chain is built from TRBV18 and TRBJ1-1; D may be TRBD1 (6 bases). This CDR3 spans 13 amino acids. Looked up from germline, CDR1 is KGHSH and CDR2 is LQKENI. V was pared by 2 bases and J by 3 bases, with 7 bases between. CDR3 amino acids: CASSPGGDTEAFF. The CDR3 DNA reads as TGTGCCAGCTCACCAGGGGGCGACACTGAAGCTTTCTTT.

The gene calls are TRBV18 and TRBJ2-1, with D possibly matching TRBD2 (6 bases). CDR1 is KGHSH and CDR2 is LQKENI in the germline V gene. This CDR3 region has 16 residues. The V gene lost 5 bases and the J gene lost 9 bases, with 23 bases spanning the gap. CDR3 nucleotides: TGTGCCAGCTCATCACTGGGGGGAGGCACGCGTGGTGAGCAGTTCTTC. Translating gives CASSSLGGGTRGEQFF.

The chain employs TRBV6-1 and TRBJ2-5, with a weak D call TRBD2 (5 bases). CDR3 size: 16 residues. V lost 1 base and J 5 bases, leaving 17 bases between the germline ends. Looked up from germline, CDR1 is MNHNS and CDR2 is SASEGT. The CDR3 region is CASSEVPRDPRETQYF. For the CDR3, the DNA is TGTGCCAGCAGTGAAGTCCCACGGGATCCCCGGGAGACCCAGTACTTC.

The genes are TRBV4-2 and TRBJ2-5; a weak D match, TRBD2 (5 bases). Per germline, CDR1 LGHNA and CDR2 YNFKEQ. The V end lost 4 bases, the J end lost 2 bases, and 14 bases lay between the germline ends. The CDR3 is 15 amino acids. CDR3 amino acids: CASSRLGNPQETQYF. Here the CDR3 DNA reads TGTGCCAGCAGCCGACTCGGGAACCCGCAAGAGACCCAGTACTTC.

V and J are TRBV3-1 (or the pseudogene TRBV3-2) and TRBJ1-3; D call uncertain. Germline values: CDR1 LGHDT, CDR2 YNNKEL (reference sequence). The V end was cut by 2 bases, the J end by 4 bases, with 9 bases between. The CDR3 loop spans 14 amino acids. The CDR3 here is CASSQPGYGNTIYF. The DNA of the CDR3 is TGTGCCAGCAGCCAACCCGGGTACGGAAACACCATATATTTT.

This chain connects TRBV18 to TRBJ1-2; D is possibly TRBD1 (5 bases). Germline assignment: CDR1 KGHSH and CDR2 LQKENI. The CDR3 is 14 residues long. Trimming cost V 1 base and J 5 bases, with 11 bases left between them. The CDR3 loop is CASSPQGPVYGYTF. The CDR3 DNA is TGTGCCAGCTCACCACAGGGGCCAGTTTATGGCTACACCTTC. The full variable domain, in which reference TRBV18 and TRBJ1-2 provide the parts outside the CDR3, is NAGVMQNPRHLVRRRGQEARLRCSPMKGHSHVYWYRQLPEEGLKFMVYLQKENIIDESGMPKERFSAEFPKEGPSILRIQQVVRGDSAAYFCASSPQGPVYGYTFGSGTRLTVV.

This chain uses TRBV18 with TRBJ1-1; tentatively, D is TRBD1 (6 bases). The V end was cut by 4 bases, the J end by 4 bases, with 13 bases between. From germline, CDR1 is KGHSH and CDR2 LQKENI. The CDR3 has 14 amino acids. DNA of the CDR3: TGTGCCAGCTCACTCTCGACAGGTAGCACTGAAGCTTTCTTT. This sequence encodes CASSLSTGSTEAFF. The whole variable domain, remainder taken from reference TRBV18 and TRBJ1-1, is NAGVMQNPRHLVRRRGQEARLRCSPMKGHSHVYWYRQLPEEGLKFMVYLQKENIIDESGMPKERFSAEFPKEGPSILRIQQVVRGDSAAYFCASSLSTGSTEAFFGQGTRLTVV.

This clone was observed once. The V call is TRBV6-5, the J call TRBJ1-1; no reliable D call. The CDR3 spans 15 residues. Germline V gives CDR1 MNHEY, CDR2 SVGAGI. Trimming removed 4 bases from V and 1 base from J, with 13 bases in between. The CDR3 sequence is CASSFVTQENTEAFF. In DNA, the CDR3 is TGTGCCAGCAGTTTTGTCACTCAGGAGAACACTGAAGCTTTCTTT.

The CDR3 region has the DNA TGTGCCAGCAGTAGTTCCGGGGGGCCCGGGGAGCTGTTTTTT. This codes for CASSSSGGPGELFF. This chain connects TRBV6-5 to TRBJ2-2, with D maybe TRBD2 (7 bases). V lost 5 bases to trimming and J lost 6 bases, with 13 bases between them. Per germline, CDR1 MNHEY and CDR2 SVGAGI. This CDR3 is built from 14 residues.

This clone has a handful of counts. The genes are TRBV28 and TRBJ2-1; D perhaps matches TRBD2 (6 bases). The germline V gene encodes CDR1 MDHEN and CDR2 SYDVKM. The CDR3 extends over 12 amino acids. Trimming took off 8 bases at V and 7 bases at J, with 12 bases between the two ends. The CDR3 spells CASFGRINEQFF. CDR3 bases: TGTGCCAGCTTCGGGAGAATAAATGAGCAGTTCTTC.